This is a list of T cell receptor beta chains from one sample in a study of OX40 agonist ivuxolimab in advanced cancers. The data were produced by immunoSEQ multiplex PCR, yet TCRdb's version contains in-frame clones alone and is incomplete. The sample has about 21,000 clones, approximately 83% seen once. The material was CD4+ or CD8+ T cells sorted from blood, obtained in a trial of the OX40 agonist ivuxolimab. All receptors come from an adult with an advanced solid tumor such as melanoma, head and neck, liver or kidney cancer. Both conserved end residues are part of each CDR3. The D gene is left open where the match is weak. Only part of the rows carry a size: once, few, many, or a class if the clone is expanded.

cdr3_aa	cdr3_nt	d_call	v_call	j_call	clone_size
CASSREAGGPSDTQYF	TGTGCCAGCAGCCGCGAAGCGGGAGGGCCGTCCGATACGCAGTATTTT	TRBD2	TRBV7-3	TRBJ2-3	-
CASSYGRTDTQYF	TGCGCCAGCAGTTACGGCCGCACAGATACGCAGTATTTT	-	TRBV10-2	TRBJ2-3	-
CASSPGTGTPESQPQHF	TGTGCCAGCAGCCCGGGGACAGGAACTCCTGAGTCTCAGCCCCAGCATTTT	TRBD1	TRBV5-5	TRBJ1-5	once
CATSRGGRSYNEQFF	TGTGCCACCAGCAGAGGCGGGAGGTCCTACAATGAGCAGTTCTTC	TRBD2	TRBV15	TRBJ2-1	-
CASSSWTGGTEAFF	TGTGCCAGCAGTTCTTGGACAGGGGGCACTGAAGCTTTCTTT	TRBD1	TRBV28	TRBJ1-1	-
CASSLAGGYVEQYF	TGCGCCAGCAGCTTAGCGGGAGGGTACGTCGAGCAGTACTTC	TRBD2	TRBV5-1	TRBJ2-7	-
CASSPVRGHPDTQYF	TGTGCCAGCAGCCCCGTGAGGGGGCACCCAGATACGCAGTATTTT	TRBD1	TRBV7-9	TRBJ2-3	-
CASSQSTYSYEQYF	TGCGCCAGCAGCCAAAGTACTTACTCCTACGAGCAGTACTTC	-	TRBV4-1	TRBJ2-7	-
CASSQELAGGPGRYAVF	TGTGCCAGCAGCCAAGAATTAGCGGGAGGGCCGGGAAGATACGCAGTATTT	TRBD2	TRBV14	TRBJ2-3	-
CANLGRFGYTF	TGTGCTAACCTCGGGCGTTTTGGCTACACCTTC	-	TRBV7-7	TRBJ1-2	-
CAISESSSGRDNEQFF	TGTGCCATCAGTGAGTCGAGTAGCGGGAGGGATAATGAGCAGTTCTTC	TRBD2	TRBV10-3	TRBJ2-1	-
CASPRSLYSNQPQHF	TGTGCCAGCCCCAGGAGCCTCTATAGCAATCAGCCCCAGCATTTT	-	TRBV25-1	TRBJ1-5	-
CASSLGVYEQYF	TGTGCCAGCAGCTTAGGGGTCTACGAGCAGTACTTC	-	TRBV11-2	TRBJ2-7	-
CASRENPYEQYF	TGTGCCAGCAGAGAAAACCCCTACGAGCAGTACTTC	-	TRBV2	TRBJ2-7	-
CASSYLAGSSYNEQFF	TGTGCCAGCAGTTATCTAGCGGGGAGCTCCTACAATGAGCAGTTCTTC	TRBD2	TRBV6-5	TRBJ2-1	-
CASTWGLNTEAFF	TGTGCCAGTACTTGGGGTTTGAACACTGAAGCTTTCTTT	-	TRBV19	TRBJ1-1	-
CASSQADSDNEQFF	TGTGCCAGCAGCCAAGCGGACTCGGACAATGAGCAGTTCTTC	-	TRBV21-1	TRBJ2-1	few
CATSSGLAGAYEQYF	TGTGCCACCAGCAGTGGACTAGCGGGAGCCTACGAGCAGTACTTC	TRBD2	TRBV15	TRBJ2-7	-
CASSPGAGGIGYTF	TGTGCCAGCAGCCCCGGGGCAGGGGGCATTGGCTACACCTTC	TRBD1	TRBV7-2	TRBJ1-2	-
CASSVGGRAGEQYF	TGTGCCAGCAGCGTAGGCGGGAGGGCCGGCGAGCAGTACTTC	TRBD2	TRBV13	TRBJ2-7	-
CASSLGQGFYGYTF	TGTGCCAGCAGCTTGGGTCAGGGTTTCTATGGCTACACCTTC	-	TRBV5-6	TRBJ1-2	-
CASSYAGGDYEQYF	TGTGCCAGCAGTTACGCAGGTGGAGACTACGAGCAGTACTTC	-	TRBV6-5	TRBJ2-7	-
CASSSGLGPYEQYF	TGTGCCAGCAGCTCGGGACTAGGTCCCTACGAGCAGTACTTC	TRBD2	TRBV5-4	TRBJ2-7	once
CASSPPRVADTQYF	TGTGCCAGCTCACCACCCAGGGTCGCAGATACGCAGTATTTT	-	TRBV18	TRBJ2-3	-
CASSWQATTEAFF	TGTGCCAGCAGTTGGCAGGCTACCACTGAAGCTTTCTTT	-	TRBV6-1	TRBJ1-1	-
CASSYRGSGANVLTF	TGCGCCAGCAGCTACAGGGGCTCTGGGGCCAACGTCCTGACTTTC	TRBD1	TRBV5-1	TRBJ2-6	-
CASGFTTSGANVLTF	TGTGCCAGCGGATTTACAACCTCTGGGGCCAACGTCCTGACTTTC	-	TRBV27	TRBJ2-6	-
CASSLDAYNEQFF	TGTGCCAGCAGCTTAGATGCCTACAATGAGCAGTTCTTC	-	TRBV7-9	TRBJ2-1	-
CASSLAWQGNEQYF	TGTGCTAGCAGCTTAGCTTGGCAGGGGAACGAGCAGTACTTC	-	TRBV7-7	TRBJ2-7	once
CASSNEIVTQYF	TGTGCCAGCAGTAACGAAATAGTTACGCAGTATTTT	-	TRBV6-6	TRBJ2-3	-
CASSQEGPPTNTEAFF	TGCGCCAGCAGCCAAGAGGGCCCACCTACGAACACTGAAGCTTTCTTT	-	TRBV4-1	TRBJ1-1	few
CASTNPPPPDFGYTF	TGCGCCAGCACCAACCCCCCACCTCCTGACTTTGGCTACACCTTC	-	TRBV5-1	TRBJ1-2	-
CASSPAGTSGANVLTF	TGTGCCAGCAGCCCGGCCGGGACCTCTGGGGCCAACGTCCTGACTTTC	-	TRBV7-3	TRBJ2-6	-
CASRPGQGFRWEENTIYF	TGTGCCAGTAGACCGGGACAGGGTTTTCGATGGGAGGAAAACACCATATATTTT	TRBD1	TRBV19	TRBJ1-3	-
CASRATSGAYEQYF	TGTGCCAGCAGAGCGACTAGCGGGGCTTACGAGCAGTACTTC	TRBD2	TRBV6-5	TRBJ2-7	-
CASSAPRGFSHASYNEQFF	TGTGCCAGCAGTGCTCCCCGTGGGTTCAGTCACGCCTCCTACAATGAGCAGTTCTTC	-	TRBV2	TRBJ2-1	-
CASSEWREEYEQYF	TGTGCCAGCAGTGAATGGCGGGAGGAATACGAGCAGTACTTC	TRBD2	TRBV6-1	TRBJ2-7	-
CASSFASGSYEQYF	TGCGCCAGCAGCTTTGCTAGCGGGAGTTACGAGCAGTACTTC	TRBD2	TRBV5-1	TRBJ2-7	-
CASSPYSGGETQYF	TGCGCCAGCAGCCCCTACAGCGGCGGGGAGACCCAGTACTTC	-	TRBV5-1	TRBJ2-5	-
CASSLGGYEQYF	TGTGCCAGTAGTCTAGGAGGCTACGAGCAGTACTTC	-	TRBV19	TRBJ2-7	-
CAWSVRGLAYEQYF	TGTGCCTGGAGTGTACGAGGACTAGCCTACGAGCAGTACTTC	TRBD2	TRBV30	TRBJ2-7	few
CASSRLAVNTGELFF	TGTGCCAGCAGTCGACTAGCGGTTAACACCGGGGAGCTGTTTTTT	TRBD2	TRBV7-6	TRBJ2-2	-
CAISDRGQGHEQYF	TGTGCCATCAGTGATCGAGGACAGGGCCACGAGCAGTACTTC	TRBD1	TRBV10-3	TRBJ2-7	once
CASSQPLAGLDQETQYF	TGTGCCAGCAGTCAACCCTTGGCAGGTTTAGACCAAGAGACCCAGTACTTC	-	TRBV28	TRBJ2-5	-
CASYPGTGREQYF	TGCGCCAGCTACCCCGGGACAGGGAGGGAGCAGTACTTC	TRBD1	TRBV5-1	TRBJ2-7	-
CASASSQETQYF	TGTGCCAGCGCAAGCTCCCAAGAGACCCAGTACTTC	-	TRBV7-9	TRBJ2-5	many
CATARGGSYEQYF	TGTGCCACCGCCCGGGGCGGCTCCTACGAGCAGTACTTC	-	TRBV27	TRBJ2-7	-
CASSVMNNQPQHF	TGTGCCAGCAGCGTCATGAACAATCAGCCCCAGCATTTT	-	TRBV13	TRBJ1-5	once
CASSQDRGAGQPQHF	TGCGCCAGCAGCCAAGATCGGGGGGCTGGACAGCCCCAGCATTTT	-	TRBV4-1	TRBJ1-5	-
CASRRLAGGSGANVLTF	TGTGCCAGCAGACGACTAGCGGGAGGGTCTGGGGCCAACGTCCTGACTTTC	TRBD2	TRBV28	TRBJ2-6	-
CASSQDLPGLAALAKNIQYF	TGCGCCAGCAGCCAAGACCTACCGGGACTAGCGGCCTTAGCCAAAAACATTCAGTACTTC	TRBD2	TRBV4-1	TRBJ2-4	once
CASSPRAGGNGEQFF	TGTGCCAGCAGCCCCCGAGCGGGAGGGAACGGTGAGCAGTTCTTC	TRBD2	TRBV5-4	TRBJ2-1	-
CASSLLLAGGVYEQYF	TGTGCCAGCAGTCTCCTATTAGCGGGAGGGGTTTACGAGCAGTACTTC	TRBD2	TRBV27	TRBJ2-7	-
CAWKQQRERYGDTQYF	TGTGCCTGGAAACAGCAGCGGGAGCGCTATGGGGATACGCAGTATTTT	TRBD2	TRBV30	TRBJ2-3	few
CASSYSPTGVAEKLFF	TGTGCCAGCAGTTACTCCCCAACAGGGGTGGCTGAAAAACTGTTTTTT	TRBD1	TRBV6-5	TRBJ1-4	-